These T cell receptor beta chains were read from a single sample in a study of blood T cell repertoires in COVID-19. Assay: immunoSEQ multiplex PCR; the TCRdb copy retains only in-frame clones and omits some. The sample carries 300,000 to 400,000 clones, roughly 91% recorded once. Sample: peripheral blood. The receptors were gathered from a man aged 50-60 years with active or convalescent COVID-19. CDR3s include the opening cysteine and the closing phenylalanine or tryptophan. D genes are given only for firm matches. The size of a clone is reported for some rows only, either as once, few or many, or as a class for expanded clones.

abundance	d_gene	v_gene	j_gene	CDR3aa	CDR3nt
NA	TRBD1	TRBV15	TRBJ2-7	CATSRERDSSYEQYF	TGTGCCACCAGCAGAGAAAGGGACAGTTCCTACGAGCAGTACTTC
NA	TRBD1	TRBV12-5	TRBJ1-3	CASGEGARSGNTIYF	TGTGCTAGTGGCGAGGGGGCTCGGTCTGGAAACACCATATATTTT
NA	TRBD1	TRBV19	TRBJ1-5	CASSIVASGGLQPQHF	TGTGCCAGTAGTATAGTCGCCTCAGGGGGCCTCCAGCCCCAGCATTTT
few	NA	TRBV27	TRBJ2-7	CASSLEERSFNEQYF	TGTGCCAGCAGTTTAGAGGAACGAAGCTTCAACGAGCAGTACTTC
NA	NA	TRBV7-2	TRBJ1-5	CASSPLSGPQHF	TGTGCCAGCAGCCCCCTCTCGGGGCCCCAGCATTTT
NA	TRBD2	TRBV4-2	TRBJ2-7	CASSGHLTSTSYEQYF	TGTGCCAGCAGCGGACACCTGACTAGCACCTCCTACGAGCAGTACTTC
few	NA	TRBV30	TRBJ2-3	CAWSGPITDTQYF	TGTGCCTGGAGTGGTCCTATCACAGATACGCAGTATTTT
NA	NA	TRBV19	TRBJ1-4	CASSIAGGVFEKLFF	TGTGCCAGTAGTATAGCGGGGGGCGTCTTCGAAAAACTGTTTTTT
NA	TRBD1	TRBV5-1	TRBJ1-6	CASSPPGSSGGSSLHF	TGCGCCAGCAGCCCCCCGGGGTCTTCAGGGGGCTCGTCCCTCCACTTT
NA	NA	TRBV28	TRBJ1-2	CASSFEQANYGYTF	TGTGCCAGCAGTTTTGAGCAGGCTAACTATGGCTACACCTTC
NA	TRBD1	TRBV25-1	TRBJ1-3	CASSDRGQGKRNTIYF	TGTGCCAGCAGTGACCGCGGACAGGGAAAAAGAAACACCATATATTTT
NA	NA	TRBV4-3	TRBJ1-2	CASSQDLRQEYYGYTF	TGCGCCAGCAGCCAAGATCTTAGGCAGGAATACTATGGCTACACCTTC
NA	NA	TRBV5-8	TRBJ2-5	CASGIWGRQETQYF	TGTGCCAGCGGCATTTGGGGCCGACAAGAGACCCAGTACTTC
NA	NA	TRBV7-9	TRBJ1-3	CASSFGTTGNTIYF	TGTGCCAGCAGCTTCGGGACAACGGGAAACACCATATATTTT
NA	NA	TRBV11-2	TRBJ1-1	CASSSTTGTEAFF	TGTGCCAGCAGCTCGACGACCGGGACAGAAGCTTTCTTT
NA	NA	TRBV6-5	TRBJ1-5	CASTFFSNQPQHF	TGTGCCAGCACATTTTTTAGCAATCAGCCCCAGCATTTT
NA	TRBD2	TRBV3-1/TRBV3-2	TRBJ2-2	CASSQLDGAKRGNTGELFF	TGTGCCAGCAGCCAACTAGATGGGGCTAAGCGGGGGAACACCGGGGAGCTGTTTTTT
NA	TRBD1	TRBV28	TRBJ1-4	CASGQGGANEKLFF	TGTGCCAGTGGACAGGGAGGAGCTAATGAAAAACTGTTTTTT
NA	TRBD2	TRBV30	TRBJ2-7	CAWSQGGAGGPNYEQYF	TGTGCCTGGAGCCAAGGCGGCGCGGGGGGGCCCAACTACGAGCAGTACTTC
NA	TRBD2	TRBV3-1/TRBV3-2	TRBJ2-3	CASSQYGLAGPFTDTQYF	TGTGCCAGCAGCCAATATGGACTAGCGGGACCGTTCACAGATACGCAGTATTTT
NA	TRBD2	TRBV7-2	TRBJ2-1	CASSLKLGGGLYNEQFF	TGTGCCAGCAGCTTAAAGTTGGGCGGGGGGCTTTACAATGAGCAGTTCTTC
NA	TRBD1	TRBV6-5	TRBJ1-2	CASIAQGKDYGYTF	TGTGCCAGCATTGCACAGGGGAAAGACTATGGCTACACCTTC
NA	TRBD1	TRBV18	TRBJ2-7	CASSRTGERYEQYF	TGTGCCAGCTCCAGGACAGGGGAGAGGTACGAGCAGTACTTC
once	TRBD1	TRBV7-2	TRBJ1-3	CASSSGQVGSGNTIYF	TGTGCCAGCAGCTCGGGACAGGTTGGGTCTGGAAACACCATATATTTT
NA	TRBD1	TRBV18	TRBJ1-5	CASSPQTGGNDQPQHF	TGTGCCAGCTCACCACAGACAGGGGGAAACGATCAGCCCCAGCATTTT
NA	NA	TRBV28	TRBJ1-1	CASSLGPRDTEAFF	TGTGCCAGCAGTTTAGGTCCGCGGGACACTGAAGCTTTCTTT
NA	TRBD1	TRBV14	TRBJ1-2	CASSLTPGQNYGYTF	TGTGCCAGCAGCCTCACACCGGGACAGAACTATGGCTACACCTTC
NA	TRBD2	TRBV15	TRBJ2-3	CATSSDSGTRRQYF	TGTGCCACCAGCAGCGACTCCGGGACTAGGAGGCAGTATTTT
NA	TRBD1	TRBV29-1	TRBJ1-2	CSGGTGVGYTF	TGCAGCGGGGGGACAGGGGTGGGCTACACCTTC
NA	NA	TRBV7-7	TRBJ2-1	CASSPSLMEGYNEQFF	TGTGCTAGCAGCCCCTCACTGATGGAGGGCTACAATGAGCAGTTCTTC
NA	NA	TRBV19	TRBJ1-2	CASSQRTDDYGYTF	TGTGCCAGTAGTCAACGGACAGACGACTATGGCTACACCTTC
NA	NA	TRBV29-1	TRBJ2-5	CSVEAAAWETQYF	TGCAGCGTTGAAGCCGCGGCTTGGGAGACCCAGTACTTC
NA	NA	TRBV24-1	TRBJ2-7	CATSDFRGEQYF	TGTGCCACCAGTGATTTTAGGGGGGAGCAGTACTTC
once	NA	TRBV6-5	TRBJ2-7	CASSYRGLSYEQYF	TGTGCCAGCAGTTACAGGGGATTATCCTACGAGCAGTACTTC
NA	NA	TRBV10-3	TRBJ1-2	CAISGEQYGYTF	TGTGCCATCAGTGGAGAACAGTATGGCTACACCTTC
NA	NA	TRBV19	TRBJ1-4	CASSRAGAGEKLFF	TGTGCCAGTAGTAGGGCAGGGGCAGGTGAAAAACTGTTTTTT
NA	NA	TRBV3-1/TRBV3-2	TRBJ1-4	CASSQSGSEKLFF	TGTGCCAGCAGCCAATCAGGAAGTGAAAAACTGTTTTTT
NA	TRBD1	TRBV20-1	TRBJ1-1	CSCQGDTEAFF	TGCAGTTGTCAGGGGGACACTGAAGCTTTCTTT
NA	TRBD1	TRBV19	TRBJ1-4	CASSPHRTGGEKLFF	TGTGCCAGTAGCCCGCACCGGACAGGGGGTGAAAAACTGTTTTTT
once	NA	TRBV21-1	TRBJ1-3	CASSKKDSTGGNGNTIYF	TGTGCCAGCAGCAAAAAAGACTCGACAGGGGGTAATGGAAACACCATATATTTT
NA	NA	TRBV2	TRBJ1-6	CASSVGQRGSPLHF	TGTGCCAGCAGTGTTGGACAAAGGGGCTCACCCCTCCACTTT
NA	TRBD1	TRBV3-1/TRBV3-2	TRBJ1-6	CASSHRDRANSPLHF	TGTGCCAGCAGCCACCGGGACAGGGCCAATTCACCCCTCCACTTT
NA	NA	TRBV5-6	TRBJ2-7	CASSLRRGYEQYF	TGTGCCAGCAGCTTGCGCAGGGGCTACGAGCAGTACTTC